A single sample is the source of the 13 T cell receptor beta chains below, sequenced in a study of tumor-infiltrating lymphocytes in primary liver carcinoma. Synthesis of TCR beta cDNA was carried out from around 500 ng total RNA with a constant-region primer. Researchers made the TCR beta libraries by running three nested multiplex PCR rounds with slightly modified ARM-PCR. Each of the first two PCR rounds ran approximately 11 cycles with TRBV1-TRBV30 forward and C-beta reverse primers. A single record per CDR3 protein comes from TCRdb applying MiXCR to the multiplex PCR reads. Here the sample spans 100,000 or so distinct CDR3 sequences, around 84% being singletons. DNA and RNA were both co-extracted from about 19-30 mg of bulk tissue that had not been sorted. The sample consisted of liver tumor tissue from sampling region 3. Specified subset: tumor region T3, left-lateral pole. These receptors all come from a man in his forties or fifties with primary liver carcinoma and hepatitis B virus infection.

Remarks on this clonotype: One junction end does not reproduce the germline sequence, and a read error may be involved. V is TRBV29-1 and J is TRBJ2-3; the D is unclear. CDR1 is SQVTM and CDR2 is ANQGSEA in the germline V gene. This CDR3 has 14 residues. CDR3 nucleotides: TGCTGCGTAAAGGATAGAATCCCCACAGATACGCAGTATTTT. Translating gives CCVKDRIPTDTQYF.

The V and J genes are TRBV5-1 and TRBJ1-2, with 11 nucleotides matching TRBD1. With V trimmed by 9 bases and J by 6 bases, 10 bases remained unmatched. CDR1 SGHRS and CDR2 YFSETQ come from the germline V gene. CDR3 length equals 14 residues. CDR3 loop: CAKNPWTGGDGYTF. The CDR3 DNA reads TGCGCCAAGAACCCTTGGACAGGGGGCGATGGCTACACCTTC. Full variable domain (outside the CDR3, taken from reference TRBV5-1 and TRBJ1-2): KAGVTQTPRYLIKTRGQQVTLSCSPISGHRSVSWYQQTPGQGLQFLFEYFSETQRNKGNFPGRFSGRQFSNSRSEMNVSTLELGDSALYLCAKNPWTGGDGYTFGSGTRLTVV.

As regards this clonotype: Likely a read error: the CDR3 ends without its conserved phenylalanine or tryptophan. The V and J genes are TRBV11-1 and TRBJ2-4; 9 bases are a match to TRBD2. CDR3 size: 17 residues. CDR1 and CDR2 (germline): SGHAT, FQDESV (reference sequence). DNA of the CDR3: TGTGCCAACAGCTTCCCCGAGACTAGCGGTACCAAAAACATTCAGTACCTC. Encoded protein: CANSFPETSGTKNIQYL.

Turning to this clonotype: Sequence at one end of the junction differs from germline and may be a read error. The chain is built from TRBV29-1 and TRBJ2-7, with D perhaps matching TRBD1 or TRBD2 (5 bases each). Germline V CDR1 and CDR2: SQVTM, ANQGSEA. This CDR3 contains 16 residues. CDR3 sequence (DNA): TGCAGCGCCATGACATCTGGGACCTGCACTCCCTACGAGCGGTTCTTC. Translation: CSAMTSGTCTPYERFF.

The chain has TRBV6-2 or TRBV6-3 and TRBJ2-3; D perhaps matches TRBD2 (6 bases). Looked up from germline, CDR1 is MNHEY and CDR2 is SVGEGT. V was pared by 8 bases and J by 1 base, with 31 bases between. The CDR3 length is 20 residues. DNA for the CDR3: TGTGCCAGCCTACTAGGCCCTAGCGTGAACGTCCCCCCTCGCACAGATACGCAGTATTTT. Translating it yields CASLLGPSVNVPPRTDTQYF.

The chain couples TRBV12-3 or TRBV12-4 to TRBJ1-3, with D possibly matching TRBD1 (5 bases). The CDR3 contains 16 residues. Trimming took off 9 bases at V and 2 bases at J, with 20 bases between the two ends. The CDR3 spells CASQLGAEGTGNTIYF. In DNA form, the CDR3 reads TGTGCCAGTCAGCTCGGGGCAGAAGGAACTGGAAACACCATATATTTT.

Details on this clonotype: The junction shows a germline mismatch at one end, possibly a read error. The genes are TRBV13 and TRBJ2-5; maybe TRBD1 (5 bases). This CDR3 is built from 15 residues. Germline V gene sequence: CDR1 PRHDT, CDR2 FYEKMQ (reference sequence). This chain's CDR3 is CTSSLFDRQGETQYF. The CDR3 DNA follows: TGTACCAGCAGCTTATTTGACCGTCAGGGTGAGACCCAGTACTTC. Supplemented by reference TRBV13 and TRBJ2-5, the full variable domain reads AAGVIQSPRHLIKEKRETATLKCYPIPRHDTVYWYQQGPGQDPQFLISFYEKMQSDKGSIPDRFSAQQFSDYHSELNMSSLELGDSALYFCTSSLFDRQGETQYFGPGTRLLVL.

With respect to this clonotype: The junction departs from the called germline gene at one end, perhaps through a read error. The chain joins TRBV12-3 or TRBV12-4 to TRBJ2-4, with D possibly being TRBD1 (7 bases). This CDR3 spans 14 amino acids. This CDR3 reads CPSTEGATRNIQYF. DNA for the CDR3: TGTCCCAGTACGGAGGGGGCAACCCGCAACATTCAGTACTTC.

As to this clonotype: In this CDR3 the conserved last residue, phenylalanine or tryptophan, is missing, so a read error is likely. CDR3 region: CASSFADREADTQYS. In nucleotides, the CDR3 is TGTGCCAGTAGCTTCGCCGACAGGGAAGCGGATACGCAGTATTCT. The chain has TRBV11-1 and TRBJ2-3, with 7 bases matching TRBD1. CDR1 and CDR2 from the germline V gene are SGHAT and FQDESV (reference sequence). This CDR3 contains 15 residues.

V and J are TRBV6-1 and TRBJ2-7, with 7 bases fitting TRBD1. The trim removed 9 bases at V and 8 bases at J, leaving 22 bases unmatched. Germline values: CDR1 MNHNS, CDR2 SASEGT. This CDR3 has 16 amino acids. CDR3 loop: CASSTDRSPILRQQYF. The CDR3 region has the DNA TGTGCCAGTAGTACGGACAGGTCACCAATTCTACGCCAGCAGTACTTC.

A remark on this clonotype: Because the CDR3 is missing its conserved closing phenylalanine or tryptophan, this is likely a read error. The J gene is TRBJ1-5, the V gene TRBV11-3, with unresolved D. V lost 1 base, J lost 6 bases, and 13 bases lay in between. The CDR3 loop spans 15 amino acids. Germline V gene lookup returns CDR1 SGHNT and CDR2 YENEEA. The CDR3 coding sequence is TGTGCCAGCAGCTTAGGTCTGAGGGTGGCTCAGCCCCAGCATTAT. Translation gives CASSLGLRVAQPQHY.

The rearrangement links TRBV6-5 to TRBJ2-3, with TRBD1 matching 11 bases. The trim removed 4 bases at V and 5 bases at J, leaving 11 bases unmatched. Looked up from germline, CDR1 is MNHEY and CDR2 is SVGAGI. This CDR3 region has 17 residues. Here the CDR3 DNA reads TGTGCCAGCAGTTCCGAGACAGCGGGACAGGGGGGAGATACGCAGTATTTT. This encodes CASSSETAGQGGDTQYF.

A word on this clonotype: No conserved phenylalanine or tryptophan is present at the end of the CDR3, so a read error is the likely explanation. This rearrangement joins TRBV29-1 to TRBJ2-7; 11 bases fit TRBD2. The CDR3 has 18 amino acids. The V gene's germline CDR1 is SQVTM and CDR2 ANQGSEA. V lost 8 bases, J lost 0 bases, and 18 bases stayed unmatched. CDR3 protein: CSIYIAGGSSMASYEQYL. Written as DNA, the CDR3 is TGCAGCATATACATAGCGGGAGGGTCTTCCATGGCCTCCTACGAGCAGTACCTC.